This T cell receptor beta chain was profiled in a study of CXCR3-negative and CXCR3-positive naive CD8 T cells. According to its frequency, this clonotype is medium-sized. The libraries of TRB cDNA were constructed through 5' RACE using UMI labels. One entry per CDR3 protein, without DNA, is what TCRdb gives after re-calling the 5' RACE reads. The sample's table shows approximately 37,000 distinct CDR3 sequences. The CDR3 extends over 15 amino acids. The germline gives CDR1 LNHDA, CDR2 SQIVND (reference sequence). The receptor comes from a human donor in good health. Some clones in this sample may be carry-over from other donors' samples. Sample: memory CD8+ T cells from blood. V and J are TRBV19 and TRBJ2-1; TCRdb picks TRBD2, but there is no DNA to check that call. This CDR3 reads CASNEAGGAYNEQFF.